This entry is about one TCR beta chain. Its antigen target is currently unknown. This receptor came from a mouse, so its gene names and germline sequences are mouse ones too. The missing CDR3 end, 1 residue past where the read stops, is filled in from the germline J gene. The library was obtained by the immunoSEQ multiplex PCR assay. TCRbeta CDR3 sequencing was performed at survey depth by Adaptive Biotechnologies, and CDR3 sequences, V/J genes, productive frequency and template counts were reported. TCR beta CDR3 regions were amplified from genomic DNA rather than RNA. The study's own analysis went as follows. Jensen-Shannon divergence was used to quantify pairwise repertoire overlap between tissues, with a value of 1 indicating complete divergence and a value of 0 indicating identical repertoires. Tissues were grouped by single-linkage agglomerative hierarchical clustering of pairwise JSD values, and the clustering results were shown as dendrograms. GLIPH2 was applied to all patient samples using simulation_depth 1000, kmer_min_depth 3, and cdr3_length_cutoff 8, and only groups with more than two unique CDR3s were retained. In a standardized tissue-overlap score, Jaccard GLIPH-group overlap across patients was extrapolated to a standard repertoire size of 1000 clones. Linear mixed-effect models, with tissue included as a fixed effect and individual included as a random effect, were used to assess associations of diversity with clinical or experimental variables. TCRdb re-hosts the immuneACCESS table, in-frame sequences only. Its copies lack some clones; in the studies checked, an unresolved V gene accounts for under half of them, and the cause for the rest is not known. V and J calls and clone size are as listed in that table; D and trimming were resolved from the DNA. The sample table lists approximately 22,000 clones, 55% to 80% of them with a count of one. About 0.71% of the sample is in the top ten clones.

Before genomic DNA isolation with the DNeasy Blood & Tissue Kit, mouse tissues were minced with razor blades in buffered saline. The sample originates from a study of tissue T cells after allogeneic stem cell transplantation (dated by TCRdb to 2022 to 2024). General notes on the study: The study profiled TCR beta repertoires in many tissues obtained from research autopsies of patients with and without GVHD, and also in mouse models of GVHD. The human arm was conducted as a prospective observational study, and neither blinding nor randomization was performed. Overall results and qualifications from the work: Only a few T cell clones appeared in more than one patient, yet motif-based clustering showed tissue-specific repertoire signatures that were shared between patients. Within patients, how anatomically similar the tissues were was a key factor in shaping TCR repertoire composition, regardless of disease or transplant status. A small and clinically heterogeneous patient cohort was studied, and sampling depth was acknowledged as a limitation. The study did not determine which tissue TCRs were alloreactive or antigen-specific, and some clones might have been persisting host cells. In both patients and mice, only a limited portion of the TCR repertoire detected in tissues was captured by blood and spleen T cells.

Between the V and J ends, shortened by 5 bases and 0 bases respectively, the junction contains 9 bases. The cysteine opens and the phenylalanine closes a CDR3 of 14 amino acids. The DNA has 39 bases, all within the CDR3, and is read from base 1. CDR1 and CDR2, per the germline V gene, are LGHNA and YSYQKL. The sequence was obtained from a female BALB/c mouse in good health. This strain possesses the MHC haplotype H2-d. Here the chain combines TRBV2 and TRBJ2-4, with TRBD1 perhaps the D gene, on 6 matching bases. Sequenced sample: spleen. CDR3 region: CASSKQGSQNTLYF. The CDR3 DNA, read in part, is TGTGCCAGCAGCAAACAGGGTAGTCAAAACACCTTGTAC.